The rows below give T cell receptor beta chains drawn from one sample of a study of cytomegalovirus exposure and HLA in healthy donors. The method was immunoSEQ multiplex PCR; TCRdb's version includes in-frame clones alone and lacks a portion of them. Of 130,000 or so clones listed, approximately 82% were seen once; the top ten hold more than 1.5%. Sequenced material: PBMCs. All receptors come from a woman aged 35 to 49 in good health and CMV-seronegative. CDR3s include the opening cysteine and the closing phenylalanine or tryptophan. D genes are given only for firm matches. Clone size is shown for a subset of rows, as once, few, many or a class of expanded clone.

>TRBD1|-|TRBJ1-5|TRBV19
TGTGCCAGTAGTTTCCTTCACAAGGGGGCTCAGCCCCAGCATTTT
CASSFLHKGAQPQHF
>-|-|TRBJ2-1|TRBV7-9
TGTGCCAGCAGCGGACTAACCAATGAGCAGTTCTTC
CASSGLTNEQFF
>-|-|TRBJ2-6|TRBV28
TGTGCCAGCAGTCATAACAGGGAGTTTGGGGCCAACGTCCTGACTTTC
CASSHNREFGANVLTF
>TRBD2|-|TRBJ2-3|TRBV4-3
TGCGCCAGCAGCCACGGTGAGACTAGCGGGGCAGATACGCAGTATTTT
CASSHGETSGADTQYF
>-|-|TRBJ2-7|TRBV19
TGTGCCAGTAGTATTGGTGGAGCGCAAGCCTACGAGCAGTACTTC
CASSIGGAQAYEQYF
>-|-|TRBJ1-3|TRBV9
TGTGCCAGCAGTTCCGGGGGTTTCTCTGGAAACACCATATATTTT
CASSSGGFSGNTIYF
>TRBD1|-|TRBJ1-1|TRBV4-1
TGCGCCAGCAGCCAAGATCTGGTGGGACAGGCGAACACTGAAGCTTTCTTT
CASSQDLVGQANTEAFF
>TRBD2|-|TRBJ2-7|TRBV7-9
TGTGCCAGCACCACTCCGGGACTAGCAACCCCCTCCTCCTCCTACGAGCAGTACTTC
CASTTPGLATPSSSYEQYF
>-|-|TRBJ2-3|TRBV7-9
TGTGCCAGCGTGGGGCGACGCACAGATACGCAGTATTTT
CASVGRRTDTQYF
>-|-|TRBJ1-5|TRBV11-2
TGTGCCAGCAGACAGCAGGATCAGCCCCAGCATTTT
CASRQQDQPQHF
>TRBD1|-|TRBJ2-7|TRBV28
TGTGCCAGCAGTCGAACGGACAGGGACCACGAGCAGTACTTC
CASSRTDRDHEQYF
>TRBD1|-|TRBJ2-1|TRBV5-5
TGTGCCAGCAGCCCATGGGGACAGGGGTTGAATGAGCAGTTCTTC
CASSPWGQGLNEQFF
>TRBD2|-|TRBJ2-1|TRBV5-4
TGTGCCAGCAGCCTACCGGGACTAGCGGGAGCGACTGAGCAGTTCTTC
CASSLPGLAGATEQFF
>-|-|TRBJ2-7|TRBV27
TGTGCCAGCAGTTTCGGAGGGGTATGGTCCTACGAGCAGTACTTC
CASSFGGVWSYEQYF
>TRBD2|-|TRBJ2-5|TRBV5-1
TGCGCCAGCAGCTACGCCGGGGGGGAAGAGACCCAGTACTTC
CASSYAGGEETQYF
>TRBD2|few|TRBJ2-1|TRBV4-1
TGCGCCAGCAGCCAATGGTATAGCGGGGTCAATGAGCAGTTCTTC
CASSQWYSGVNEQFF
>-|-|TRBJ2-5|TRBV5-1
TGCGCCAGCAGCAATCTACAGGGTGGAGAGACCCAGTACTTC
CASSNLQGGETQYF
>TRBD1|few|TRBJ2-7|TRBV27
TGTGCCAGCAGTTTATCGCCTACCGGGACAGACTACGAGCAGTACTTC
CASSLSPTGTDYEQYF
>-|-|TRBJ2-3|TRBV2
TGTGCCAGCACAAAGGCTAGCAACATTGGTACGCAGTATTTT
CASTKASNIGTQYF
>TRBD1|-|TRBJ2-5|TRBV11-2
TGTGCCAGCAGCTTCCTCACAGGGGGTGGCGAGACCCAGTACTTC
CASSFLTGGGETQYF
>-|-|TRBJ2-1|TRBV11-3
TGTGCCAGCAGCTTAGGGGCTAGCGCGTACAATGAGCAGTTCTTC
CASSLGASAYNEQFF
>TRBD1|-|TRBJ2-2|TRBV6-6
TGTGCCAGCAGGTCCCGACAGGGTGGAGGCGGGGAGCTGTTTTTT
CASRSRQGGGGELFF
>-|-|TRBJ1-5|TRBV7-9
TGTGCCAGCAGCTTACAGGCAGGTCAGCCCCAGCATTTT
CASSLQAGQPQHF
>-|-|TRBJ2-7|TRBV6-1
TGTGCCAGCAGTGAAGTGACAGGCGAGCAGTACTTC
CASSEVTGEQYF
>TRBD2|-|TRBJ2-2|TRBV7-3
TGTGCCACCCGACTAGCGGGAGGGATGACCGGGGAGCTGTTTTTT
CATRLAGGMTGELFF
>TRBD1|-|TRBJ2-5|TRBV6-6
TGTGCCAGCAACTCACAGGGGGCAGAGACCCAGTACTTC
CASNSQGAETQYF
>TRBD2|-|TRBJ2-1|TRBV7-2
TGTGCCAGCAGCTTAGCGCGGGAGGGCTACAATGAGCAGTTCTTC
CASSLAREGYNEQFF
>-|-|TRBJ2-2|TRBV7-2
TGTGCCAGCAGCCTCTGGAGGGGCACCGGGGAGCTGTTTTTT
CASSLWRGTGELFF
>-|-|TRBJ1-3|TRBV25-1
TGTGCCAGCAGCGCCGCGGACAGCTCTGGAAACACCATATATTTT
CASSAADSSGNTIYF
>TRBD1|-|TRBJ2-7|TRBV11-1
TGTGCCAGCAGCTTAGCGGGACAGGGACGTTCCTACGAGCAGTACTTC
CASSLAGQGRSYEQYF
>TRBD1|-|TRBJ1-4|TRBV9
TGTGCCAGCAGCGTAGAATCAGGGGGCGTGGGCGGTGGTGAAAAACTGTTTTTT
CASSVESGGVGGGEKLFF
>TRBD1|-|TRBJ2-1|TRBV29-1
TGCAGCGGAATGCCCGGACAGGGTTCCAATGAGCAGTTCTTC
CSGMPGQGSNEQFF
>TRBD1|-|TRBJ2-7|TRBV27
TGTGCCAGCAGTTTCGGGACAGCCTACGAGCAGTACTTC
CASSFGTAYEQYF
>TRBD2|-|TRBJ2-2|TRBV7-9
TGTGCCAGCACTTACATCAAGATAGCGGGAGACACCGGGGAGCTGTTTTTT
CASTYIKIAGDTGELFF
>TRBD2|-|TRBJ2-7|TRBV6-6
TGTGCCAGCAGTTACGGGGCGGGAGTTTTCCACGAGCAGTACTTC
CASSYGAGVFHEQYF
>TRBD1|-|TRBJ1-1|TRBV4-3
TGCGCCAGCAGCCAAGATCACCCAGGGGGCTGGGGGAACACTGAAGCTTTCTTT
CASSQDHPGGWGNTEAFF
>-|-|TRBJ2-7|TRBV14
TGTGCCAGCAGCCCACTGCACAGGAACACCTACGAGCAGTACTTC
CASSPLHRNTYEQYF
>TRBD2|-|TRBJ2-7|TRBV18
TGTGCCAGCTCACCACCCGGGAGGCGCACATACGAGCAGTACTTC
CASSPPGRRTYEQYF
>TRBD1|-|TRBJ1-2|TRBV14
TGTGCCAGCAGCCGGAACCGGGACAGGGGCTATGGCTACACCTTC
CASSRNRDRGYGYTF
>-|-|TRBJ1-1|TRBV7-2
TGTGCCAGCAGCCTCGGGCCTCGGGATGAAGCTTTCTTT
CASSLGPRDEAFF
>-|-|TRBJ2-5|TRBV11-1
TGTGCCAGCAGCCTAAACCAAAACCGGGAGACCCAGTACTTC
CASSLNQNRETQYF
>TRBD1|few|TRBJ2-7|TRBV6-5
TGTGCCAGCAGTTACTTTGGGACAGGGGACGAGCAGTACTTC
CASSYFGTGDEQYF
>TRBD2|-|TRBJ2-3|TRBV4-2
TGTGCCAGCAGCCAAGAGACTAGCACCACAGATACGCAGTATTTT
CASSQETSTTDTQYF
>-|-|TRBJ1-1|TRBV11-2
TGTGCCAGCAGCCCCCGCGGGCTTGAAGCTTTCTTT
CASSPRGLEAFF
>TRBD1|-|TRBJ2-3|TRBV10-3
TGTGCCATCAGAGGGACAGAGACTAGCACAGATACGCAGTATTTT
CAIRGTETSTDTQYF
>TRBD1|-|TRBJ2-3|TRBV7-3
TGTGCCAGCAGCTTAGACAGGGTTAGAAGCACAGATACGCAGTATTTT
CASSLDRVRSTDTQYF
>TRBD2|-|TRBJ2-1|TRBV6-5
TGTGCCAGCAGTTATCTGGCGGGAGCGGGGCAGTTCTTC
CASSYLAGAGQFF